This is a list of T cell receptor beta chains from one sample in a study of CD8 T cells in Susac syndrome. TCRdb passed the immunoSEQ multiplex PCR reads through MiXCR, listing each CDR3 protein once. The sample lists around 100,000 distinct CDR3 sequences, about 95% occurring once. Sample: CD8+ T cells from PBMCs. These receptors all come from a human donor with Susac syndrome. Both conserved end residues are trimmed from each CDR3. A D gene is named only where the DNA matches it firmly.

. TRBV12-3/TRBV12-4 ASSFRSSSRVQKKLF
TRBD2 TRBV5-1 ASSRGLAGVVDEQY
. TRBV19 ASSSDGSPYGYT
. TRBV3-1 ASSQEGEQF
. TRBV7-9 ASSTGDGNTGELF
TRBD1 TRBV7-3 ASSPTGTGGYT
TRBD2 TRBV19 ASSLRGRPYEQY
. TRBV24-1 ATSGVSDEQY
. TRBV19 ASMWRGANYGYT
. TRBV27 ASGGRDNEQF
. TRBV12-3/TRBV12-4 ASRNGLSYEQY
. TRBV20-1 SAQDGSYEQY
. TRBV24-1 ATSRSGLQETQY
. TRBV3-1 ASSQEVALKGADTQY
. TRBV3-1 ASSQDIRQLQF
. TRBV27 ASSPQGNRYEQY
TRBD1 TRBV29-1 SVGGGTGDSEQY
TRBD1 TRBV5-4 ASSQTGTYEQY
. TRBV6-2/TRBV6-3 ASSYSAHEQY
. TRBV3-1 ASSQGINEQF
TRBD2 TRBV27 ASSLIWEGGQF
. TRBV6-5 ASSYQGIGNEQF
TRBD1 TRBV29-1 SGTGTGGYEQY